Shown below are 16 T cell receptor beta chains from a single sample sequenced in a study of blood T cell repertoires in COVID-19. TCRdb's table, derived via immunoSEQ multiplex PCR, lists solely in-frame clones and lacks some. The table lists around 80,000 clones, over 65% of them singletons, with approximately 5.4% in the top ten. The source material was peripheral blood. These receptor sequences come from a man aged 50 to 59 with active or convalescent COVID-19.

V usage is TRBV10-1 and J usage is TRBJ2-7; 10 positions match TRBD2. This CDR3 contains 14 residues. Germline V CDR1 and CDR2: WNHNN, SYGVQD (reference sequence). Germline trimming cut 6 bases from V and 4 bases from J; bases unmatched to any gene: 6. The CDR3 loop reads CASSPSGGAYEQYF. The CDR3 DNA sequence: TGCGCCAGCAGCCCTAGCGGGGGTGCGTACGAGCAGTACTTC.

This clone has just one count. CDR3 bases: TGTGCCAGCAGCTTGTATAGGACAGGGGATGGTTACGAGCAGTACTTC. This codes for CASSLYRTGDGYEQYF. The chain couples TRBV5-6 to TRBJ2-7, with 9 bases aligning to TRBD1. Germline V gene lookup returns CDR1 SGHDT and CDR2 YYEEEE. J lost 4 bases, V lost 1 base, and 9 bases had no gene match. The CDR3 length is 16 residues.

This clone has just a few counts. The chain joins TRBV3-1 (or the pseudogene TRBV3-2) to TRBJ2-3; 9 bases align to TRBD2. V dropped 4 bases and J dropped 5; count of bases not matched to a gene: 4. There are 14 residues in the CDR3. Germline CDR1 and CDR2: LGHDT and YNNKEL (reference sequence). CDR3 bases: TGTGCCAGCAGCCTGGGCGGGGGGGAAGATACGCAGTATTTT. It yields the protein CASSLGGGEDTQYF.

CDR3 sequence (DNA): TGTGCCAGCAGCATAAGGGGACAGGGGAAGTTCTTC. Its protein product is CASSIRGQGKFF. J is TRBJ2-1 and V is TRBV5-6; 10 nucleotides agree with TRBD1. Per the germline V gene, CDR1 is SGHDT and CDR2 is YYEEEE. After removal of 4 bases from V and 14 bases from J, the junction contained 6 bases not matched to a gene. The CDR3 sequence is 12 residues long.

CDR3 DNA sequence: TGTGCCAGCAGCTCGGCCTTAGTCCCCGGGAGGGCGTTTTACACTGAAGCTTTCTTT. Protein sequence: CASSSALVPGRAFYTEAFF. The rearrangement uses TRBV5-5 and TRBJ1-1; D ambiguous. Trimming took off 3 bases at V and 3 bases at J, with 27 bases between the two ends. Germline V gene data show CDR1 as SGHKS and CDR2 as YYEKEE (reference sequence). The CDR3 runs to 19 residues. Full variable domain (outside the CDR3, taken from reference TRBV5-5 and TRBJ1-1): DAGVTQSPTHLIKTRGQQVTLRCSPISGHKSVSWYQQVLGQGPQFIFQYYEKEERGRGNFPDRFSARQFPNYSSELNVNALLLGDSALYLCASSSALVPGRAFYTEAFFGQGTRLTVV.

The rearrangement joins TRBV6-6 to TRBJ2-1; maybe TRBD2 (6 bases). Germline V gene data show CDR1 as MNHNY and CDR2 as SVGAGI (reference sequence). This CDR3 spans 13 amino acids. Trimming removed 5 bases from V and 9 bases from J, with 14 bases in between. CDR3 nucleotides: TGTGCCAGCAGTGTGGAGGGCTCAGTTGAGCAGTTCTTC. This gives the protein CASSVEGSVEQFF.

The chain is built from TRBV19 and TRBJ1-2; 10 positions agree with TRBD1. From germline, CDR1 is LNHDA and CDR2 SQIVND (reference sequence). The ends lost 6 bases at V and 5 bases at J; junction bases unmatched: 0. CDR3 size: 12 residues. CDR3 sequence: CASRDRGYGYTF. CDR3 in DNA: TGTGCCAGTAGGGACAGGGGGTATGGCTACACCTTC.

The rearrangement uses TRBV6-5 and TRBJ2-7, with TRBD1 matching 9 bases. CDR1 and CDR2 from the germline V gene are MNHEY and SVGAGI. V was clipped by 5 bases and J by 2 bases; unmatched bases: 7. The length of the CDR3 is 15 residues. CDR3 loop: CASSPGTGLPYEQYF. CDR3 bases: TGTGCCAGCAGTCCCGGGACAGGGTTACCCTACGAGCAGTACTTC.

This clone was observed a few times. CDR3 sequence reads: CASSGAGQAVGPLHF. In DNA form, the CDR3 reads TGTGCCAGCAGTGGGGCGGGGCAGGCAGTTGGGCCCCTCCACTTT. The gene calls are TRBV2 and TRBJ1-6; a weak D match, TRBD1 (5 bases). Germline CDR1 is SNHLY and CDR2 is FYNNEI. The CDR3 runs 15 residues. The V and J ends lost 4 bases and 13 bases respectively, with 20 bases between them.

This clone was recorded only once. The V and J genes are TRBV3-1 (or the pseudogene TRBV3-2) and TRBJ2-2; 11 bases map to TRBD2. The CDR3 covers 16 residues. Germline V lookup: CDR1 LGHDT, CDR2 YNNKEL (reference sequence). Losses at the gene ends were 2 bases for V and 5 bases for J; bases not matched to a gene: 4. CDR3 sequence reads: CASSQTSGGWTGELFF. In DNA, the CDR3 is TGTGCCAGCAGCCAAACTAGCGGGGGTTGGACCGGGGAGCTGTTTTTT.

The rearrangement links TRBV5-4 to TRBJ2-7, with D possibly being TRBD1 (5 bases). CDR1 and CDR2 (germline): SGHNT, YYREEE (reference sequence). Trimming left V 5 bases short and J 0 bases short, with 18 bases between. The length of the CDR3 is 16 residues. The CDR3 sequence: CASSQRQGLSSYEQYF. CDR3 bases: TGTGCCAGCAGTCAGAGGCAGGGTTTAAGCTCCTACGAGCAGTACTTC. The full variable domain, rest sourced from reference TRBV5-4 and TRBJ2-7, is ETGVTQSPTHLIKTRGQQVTLRCSSQSGHNTVSWYQQALGQGPQFIFQYYREEENGRGNFPPRFSGLQFPNYSSELNVNALELDDSALYLCASSQRQGLSSYEQYFGPGTRLTVT.

This clone was detected only a few times. J is TRBJ1-2 and V is TRBV6-1; unclear D gene. V gave up 3 bases and J gave up 2 bases, with 7 bases separating them. Germline-derived CDR1 and CDR2 are MNHNS and SASEGT. This CDR3 is 13 amino acids long. The CDR3 DNA sequence: TGTGCCAGCAGTGACGGAGGGAACTATGGCTACACCTTC. Translated: CASSDGGNYGYTF.

This clone was observed a few times. The chain couples TRBV21-1 to TRBJ1-2; TRBD1, the D gene given by the table, was not confirmed from the DNA. TRBV21-1 is a recognized pseudogene. This CDR3 has 13 residues. CDR3 DNA sequence: TGTGCCAGACGGGACAGAGAAACGTATGGCTACACCTTC. As protein: CARRDRETYGYTF.

The J gene is TRBJ1-2, the V gene TRBV4-1; unclear D gene. The CDR3 loop spans 16 amino acids. Germline CDR1 MGHRA, CDR2 YSYEKL. Trimming cost V 2 bases and J 0 bases, with 13 bases left between them. The CDR3: CASSQKSTAANYGYTF. DNA of the CDR3: TGCGCCAGCAGCCAAAAGTCAACCGCAGCTAACTATGGCTACACCTTC.

V is TRBV30 and J is TRBJ2-3, with TRBD1 identical over 9 bases. CDR1 is GTSNPN and CDR2 is SVGIG in the germline V gene (reference sequence). Trimming cost V 5 bases and J 5 bases; bases outside gene matches: 8. This CDR3 has 14 amino acids. The CDR3 region is CAWEGGTGKDTQYF. For the CDR3, the DNA is TGTGCCTGGGAAGGAGGGACAGGGAAAGATACGCAGTATTTT.

This clone was found a few times. The chain employs TRBV3-1 (or the pseudogene TRBV3-2) and TRBJ2-1; 9 bases line up with TRBD1. This CDR3 has 17 residues. V was clipped by 4 bases and J by 5 bases; unmatched bases: 12. The germline V gene encodes CDR1 LGHDT and CDR2 YNNKEL (reference sequence). CDR3 bases: TGTGCCAGCAGCCTCAAAATCCGGGACAGGGAAAACAATGAGCAGTTCTTC. Its translation is CASSLKIRDRENNEQFF.